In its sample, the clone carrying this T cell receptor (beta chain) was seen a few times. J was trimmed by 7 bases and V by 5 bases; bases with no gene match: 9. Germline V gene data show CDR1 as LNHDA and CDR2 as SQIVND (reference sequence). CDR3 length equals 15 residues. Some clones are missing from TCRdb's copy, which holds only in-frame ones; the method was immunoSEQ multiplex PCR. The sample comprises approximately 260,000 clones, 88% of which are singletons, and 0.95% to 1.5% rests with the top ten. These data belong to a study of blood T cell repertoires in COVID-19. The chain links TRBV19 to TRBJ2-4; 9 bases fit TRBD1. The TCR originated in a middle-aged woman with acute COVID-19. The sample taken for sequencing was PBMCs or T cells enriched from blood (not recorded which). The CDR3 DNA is TGTGCCAGTAGTTTGACAGGGGGGAAGGGGAACATTCAGTACTTC. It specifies CASSLTGGKGNIQYF.